This T cell receptor (beta chain) is drawn from a study of T cells in Graves' hyperthyroidism and ophthalmopathy. Study-level results: For ophthalmopathy, model prediction preceded onset by a median 6.5 months. The blood repertoire included most of the expanded thyroid clonotypes above 0.001.

The PBMCs had their origin in approximately 10 ml of fresh peripheral blood. Researchers amplified the TCR beta CDR3 regions from RNA transcripts. HTBI primers were used for first-round RT-PCR of the TCR CDR3. One entry per CDR3 protein results from TCRdb running MiXCR on the multiplex PCR reads. The table has 200,000 to 250,000 distinct CDR3 sequences, around 24% seen once. This clonotype was detected many times. Its specificity is unknown. V shed 2 bases, J shed 5 bases, and the junction held 5 bases outside the gene matches. Germline V CDR1 and CDR2: ENHRY, SYGVKD. The CDR3 length is 16 residues. Sequenced: blood. The sequence derives from a woman in her forties with Graves' ophthalmopathy. This sequence joins TRBV10-3 and TRBJ2-1; 11 bases fit TRBD1. CDR3 loop: CAISEAGTGGNNEQFF. The CDR3 DNA sequence: TGTGCCATCAGTGAGGCCGGGACAGGGGGTAACAATGAGCAGTTCTTC.